A single TCR beta chain is shown here with its context. Its specificity is not known. This sample is part of a study of T-cell reconstitution after alpha-beta-depleted transplantation in children. Notes on the study in general: It was reported that alpha-beta T cells came from several hundred expanded graft clones (about two months after transplant). After one year, T-cell counts and TCRbeta diversity mostly came from new T cells. Certain patients had high TCRbeta diversity at day 60, and it came from recipient T cells and thymic progenitors that survived.

Trimming shortened V by 10 bases and J by 0 bases, and 16 bases separated the two germline ends. The CDR3 covers 15 residues. Per germline, CDR1 SGHTA and CDR2 FQGNSA. Unique molecular identifiers tagged the TCRbeta library. TCRdb processed the PCR reads anew with MiXCR; each CDR3 protein has one entry. This sample has around 490,000 distinct CDR3 sequences, with about 10% found just once. The gene calls are TRBV7-2 and TRBJ1-3; D not resolved. The TCR comes from a female patient younger than 10 who had a stem cell transplant for aplastic anemia, so the T cells may come from the graft donor. Sequences were derived from PBMCs, mostly from graft donor cells, sampled 180 days after TCRalphabeta/CD19-depleted stem cell transplant. The DNA of the CDR3 is TGTGCCATCGAGCAGGAGCGCAACTCTGGAAACACCATATATTTT. It yields the protein CAIEQERNSGNTIYF.